This T cell receptor beta chain was documented in a study of CD8 T cells in ankylosing spondylitis. Study-wide results and limits: Clones linked to disease were reported to show significant enrichment in matched ankylosing spondylitis synovial fluid. Among TCR beta sequences, a motif of roughly 8 highly homologous variants appeared characteristic of ankylosing spondylitis blood. The authors found the disease-linked clones to be CD8+ and relatively rare in peripheral blood.

This clonotype was found many times. Its antigen is currently unknown. MiXCR, applied by TCRdb to the 5' RACE reads, yields one record per CDR3 protein. The data hold some 450,000 distinct CDR3 sequences, with under 20% observed a single time. Per the germline V gene, CDR1 is SGHTA and CDR2 is FQGTGA. The CDR3 runs to 13 residues. The V gene lost 1 base and the J gene lost 0 bases, with 3 bases spanning the gap. The source of this sequence is a male donor with ankylosing spondylitis. This chain connects TRBV7-3 to TRBJ1-1; D is unclear. Source material: blood, either unsorted or a sorted T cell fraction (not recorded which). CDR3 sequence: CASSLRMNTEAFF. The CDR3 DNA sequence: TGTGCCAGCAGCTTAAGGATGAACACTGAAGCTTTCTTT.